These 19 T cell receptor beta chains were all obtained from the same sample, sequenced in a study of blood T cell repertoires in COVID-19. Assay used: immunoSEQ multiplex PCR; TCRdb lists only in-frame clones, some missing. The repertoire holds around 80,000 clones, with about 83% as singletons. The sequencing input was peripheral blood. These TCRs come from an elderly woman with acute or convalescent COVID-19.

This rearrangement joins TRBV24-1 to TRBJ2-2; 10 bases are shared with TRBD1. Trimming at V came to 3 bases and at J to 6 bases, leaving 6 bases not matched to a gene. Germline loops: CDR1 KGHDR, CDR2 SFDVKD. The CDR3 spans 16 residues. DNA of the CDR3: TGTGCCACCAGTGATCCGGACAGGGGGAGGGCCGGGGAGCTGTTTTTT. Translated, it gives CATSDPDRGRAGELFF.

The J gene is TRBJ2-7, the V gene TRBV6-6, with D tentatively TRBD1 (5 bases). CDR3 length: 13 amino acids. CDR1 is MNHNY and CDR2 is SVGAGI in the germline V gene (reference sequence). V lost 6 bases and J 3 bases, leaving 12 bases between the germline ends. The CDR3 protein is CASRAGSIYEQYF. DNA of the CDR3: TGTGCCAGCAGGGCAGGGTCTATCTACGAGCAGTACTTC.

The V call is TRBV11-2, the J call TRBJ1-1; tentative D call: TRBD1 (6 bases). The CDR3 runs 15 residues. Germline loops: CDR1 SGHAT, CDR2 FQNNGV. V lost 5 bases to trimming and J lost 4 bases, with 17 bases between them. CDR3 nucleotide sequence: TGTGCCAGCAGCATTAAGGCAGGGGCGCCCACTGAAGCTTTCTTT. Protein: CASSIKAGAPTEAFF.

This clone was seen more than once but under ten times. The chain has TRBV6-1 and TRBJ2-7; tentative D call: TRBD1 (6 bases). CDR1 is MNHNS and CDR2 is SASEGT in the germline V gene. The ends were cut back, 2 bases at V and 0 bases at J, with 23 bases in the middle. The CDR3 spans 19 residues. This chain's CDR3 is CASSERGETGTTNSYEQYF. CDR3 nucleotide sequence: TGTGCCAGCAGTGAAAGAGGGGAGACAGGAACTACCAACTCCTACGAGCAGTACTTC.

On this clone itself: A read error may account for a junction end that differs from germline. The J gene is TRBJ2-5, the V gene TRBV5-4; TRBD2 aligns across 8 bases. CDR1 is SGHNT and CDR2 is YYREEE in the germline V gene (reference sequence). The CDR3 is 12 residues long. In DNA form, the CDR3 reads TGTGCCAGCAGCCCAGCGGGAGAGGCCCAGTACTTC. Translation: CASSPAGEAQYF.

This clone was seen only a few times. The chain is built from TRBV6-5 and TRBJ1-1; D is possibly TRBD1 (5 bases). Germline CDR1 reads MNHEY; CDR2 reads SVGAGI. The ends were cut back, 2 bases at V and 8 bases at J, with 6 bases in the middle. This CDR3 is 11 amino acids long. DNA for the CDR3: TGTGCCAGCAGTTACCCAGGGGAAGCTTTCTTT. Translating it yields CASSYPGEAFF.

V usage is TRBV7-9 and J usage is TRBJ2-3, with TRBD2 identical over 10 bases. V dropped 5 bases and J dropped 4; count of bases not matched to a gene: 9. Germline-derived CDR1 and CDR2 are SEHNR and FQNEAQ (reference sequence). CDR3 size: 16 residues. CDR3 in amino acids: CASSHSGLASADTQYF. The CDR3 DNA follows: TGTGCCAGCAGCCACTCGGGACTAGCGAGCGCAGATACGCAGTATTTT.

This clone was seen a single time. The V gene is TRBV1, the J gene TRBJ2-3; TRBD2 is the table's D call and was not checked against the DNA. TRBV1 is a pseudogene segment. The CDR3 covers 13 residues. CDR3: CTSSPRRGLTQYF. The DNA for the CDR3 is TGCACCAGCAGCCCGCGTCGAGGGCTTACGCAGTATTTT.

The chain combines TRBV5-4 with TRBJ2-1, with TRBD2 identical over 8 bases. V was clipped by 4 bases and J by 0 bases; unmatched bases: 9. The CDR3 runs to 17 residues. Germline CDR1 reads SGHNT; CDR2 reads YYREEE (reference sequence). The CDR3 sequence is CASSPGRAGGSYNEQFF. CDR3 nucleotides: TGTGCCAGCAGCCCCGGTAGGGCGGGAGGCTCCTACAATGAGCAGTTCTTC. Full variable domain (rest looked up from reference TRBV5-4 and TRBJ2-1): ETGVTQSPTHLIKTRGQQVTLRCSSQSGHNTVSWYQQALGQGPQFIFQYYREEENGRGNFPPRFSGLQFPNYSSELNVNALELDDSALYLCASSPGRAGGSYNEQFFGPGTRLTVL.

The gene calls are TRBV9 and TRBJ1-2; perhaps TRBD1 as D (6 bases). The CDR3 extends over 15 amino acids. Between the trimmed V and J ends, which lost 2 bases and 0 bases, there was a span of 11 bases. Germline assignment: CDR1 SGDLS and CDR2 YYNGEE. The CDR3 sequence: CASSVWGHPNYGYTF. CDR3 DNA sequence: TGTGCCAGCAGCGTTTGGGGACACCCTAACTATGGCTACACCTTC.

This clone has just a few counts. The sample has other DNA sequences that encode this CDR3 too. The V call is TRBV28, the J call TRBJ1-4, with D perhaps TRBD1 (6 bases). This CDR3 region has 14 residues. V dropped 8 bases and J dropped 2 bases, with 12 bases sitting between them. Germline loops: CDR1 MDHEN, CDR2 SYDVKM. The CDR3 DNA is TGTGCCAGCGGGATCAGGGGTACTAATGAAAAACTGTTTTTT. Protein: CASGIRGTNEKLFF.

This chain links TRBV5-1 with TRBJ2-7, with TRBD1 as a possible D gene (5 bases). This CDR3 has 15 amino acids. CDR1 is SGHRS and CDR2 is YFSETQ in the germline V gene. V was pared by 0 bases and J by 4 bases, with 14 bases between. This CDR3 is CASSLVTTQGYEQYF. The CDR3 DNA sequence: TGCGCCAGCAGCTTGGTTACTACTCAGGGTTACGAGCAGTACTTC.

The chain has TRBV19 and TRBJ1-5; D gene uncertain. The CDR3 totals 14 residues. Germline loops: CDR1 LNHDA, CDR2 SQIVND (reference sequence). Trimming took 6 bases from V and 2 from J, leaving 11 bases between them. CDR3 nucleotides: TGTGCCAGTAGCCCGATTAGTCGCAATCAGCCCCAGCATTTT. Translating it yields CASSPISRNQPQHF.

The V gene is TRBV7-8, the J gene TRBJ1-4, with a possible D match to TRBD1 (5 bases). In germline, CDR1 is SGHVS, CDR2 FQNEAQ. This CDR3 is built from 14 residues. Trimming cost V 1 base and J 6 bases, with 9 bases left between them. The CDR3: CASSLEGWDEKLFF. The CDR3 nucleotides read TGTGCCAGCAGCTTAGAGGGGTGGGATGAAAAACTGTTTTTT.

This chain links TRBV10-2 with TRBJ1-4, with 8 bases that match TRBD1. This CDR3 is 14 amino acids long. Germline V gene lookup returns CDR1 WSHSY and CDR2 SAAADI. V lost 6 bases to trimming and J lost 4 bases; unmatched junction nucleotides: 4. The CDR3: CASRHTGGNEKLFF. CDR3 sequence (DNA): TGCGCCAGCAGACACACAGGGGGTAATGAAAAACTGTTTTTT.

J is TRBJ1-5 and V is TRBV6-1, with D uncertain. The V end lost 3 bases, the J end lost 1 base, and 4 bases lay between the germline ends. The CDR3 is 13 residues long. Germline loops: CDR1 MNHNS, CDR2 SASEGT. The CDR3 DNA reads as TGTGCCAGCAGTGAGCAGAGCAATCAGCCCCAGCATTTT. This translates into CASSEQSNQPQHF.

The V gene is TRBV1, the J gene TRBJ2-2; TRBD2, the D gene given by the table, was not confirmed from the DNA. TRBV1 is described as a pseudogene. The CDR3 runs 16 residues. DNA for the CDR3: TGCACCAGCAGCCAAGATTTACTAGCGGGCACCGGGGAGCTGTTTTTT. Amino acid sequence: CTSSQDLLAGTGELFF.

The sample holds a few counts of this clone. The rearrangement joins TRBV9 to TRBJ2-7, with 10 bases fitting TRBD2. Germline V CDR1 and CDR2: SGDLS, YYNGEE. J was trimmed by 6 bases and V by 3 bases; bases with no gene match: 6. The CDR3 sequence is 14 residues long. Here the CDR3 reads CASSGGAGGVEQYF. For the CDR3, the DNA is TGTGCCAGCAGCGGTGGAGCGGGAGGGGTCGAGCAGTACTTC.

This clone was recorded only once. The V and J genes are TRBV28 and TRBJ2-7; maybe TRBD2 (6 bases). Per the germline V gene, CDR1 is MDHEN and CDR2 is SYDVKM. This CDR3 comprises 16 residues. V lost 7 bases to trimming and J lost 2 bases, with 21 bases between them. The CDR3 region is CASTAGPWGGTYEQYF. The CDR3 DNA sequence: TGTGCCAGCACCGCGGGACCCTGGGGAGGCACCTACGAGCAGTACTTC.